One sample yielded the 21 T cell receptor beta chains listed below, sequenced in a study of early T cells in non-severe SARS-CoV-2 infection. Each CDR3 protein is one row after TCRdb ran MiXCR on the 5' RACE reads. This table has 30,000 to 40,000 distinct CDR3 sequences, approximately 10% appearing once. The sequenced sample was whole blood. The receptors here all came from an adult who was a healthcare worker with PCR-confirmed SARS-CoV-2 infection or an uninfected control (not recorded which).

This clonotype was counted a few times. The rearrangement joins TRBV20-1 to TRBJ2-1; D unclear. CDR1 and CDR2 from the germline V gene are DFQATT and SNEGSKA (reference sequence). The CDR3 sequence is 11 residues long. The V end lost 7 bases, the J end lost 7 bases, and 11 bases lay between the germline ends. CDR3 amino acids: CSVTALNEQFF. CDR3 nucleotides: TGCAGTGTTACCGCGCTTAATGAGCAGTTCTTC.

The CDR3 DNA is TGTGCCAGCAGTCTCGGAGGGTTCCGGGAGCAGTACTTC. This codes for CASSLGGFREQYF. The chain joins TRBV2 to TRBJ2-7; D perhaps matches TRBD2 (6 bases). The V gene lost 5 bases and the J gene lost 7 bases, with 15 bases spanning the gap. Germline V gene data show CDR1 as SNHLY and CDR2 as FYNNEI. The CDR3 is 13 amino acids.

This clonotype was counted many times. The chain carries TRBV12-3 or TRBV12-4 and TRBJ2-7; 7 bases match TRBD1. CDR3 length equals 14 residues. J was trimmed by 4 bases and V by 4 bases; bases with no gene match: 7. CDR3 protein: CASSSTGAVYEQYF. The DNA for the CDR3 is TGTGCCAGCAGTTCTACAGGGGCCGTGTACGAGCAGTACTTC.

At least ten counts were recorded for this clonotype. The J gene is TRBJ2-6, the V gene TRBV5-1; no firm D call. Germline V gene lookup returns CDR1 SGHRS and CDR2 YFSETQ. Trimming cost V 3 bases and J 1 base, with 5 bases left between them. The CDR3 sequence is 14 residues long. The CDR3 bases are TGCGCCAGCAGCTCGACTTCTGGGGCCAACGTCCTGACTTTC. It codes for CASSSTSGANVLTF. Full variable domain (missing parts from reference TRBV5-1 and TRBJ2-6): KAGVTQTPRYLIKTRGQQVTLSCSPISGHRSVSWYQQTPGQGLQFLFEYFSETQRNKGNFPGRFSGRQFSNSRSEMNVSTLELGDSALYLCASSSTSGANVLTFGAGSRLTVL.

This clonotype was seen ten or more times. CDR3 sequence reads: CASSEIRQGSEAFF. The CDR3, as DNA: TGTGCCAGCTCCGAAATCCGGCAGGGCTCTGAAGCTTTCTTT. V gene TRBV18 combines with J gene TRBJ1-1, with a tentative D call TRBD1 (5 bases). The length of the CDR3 is 14 residues. The V gene lost 6 bases and the J gene lost 6 bases, with 17 bases spanning the gap. CDR1 and CDR2 from the germline V gene are KGHSH and LQKENI.

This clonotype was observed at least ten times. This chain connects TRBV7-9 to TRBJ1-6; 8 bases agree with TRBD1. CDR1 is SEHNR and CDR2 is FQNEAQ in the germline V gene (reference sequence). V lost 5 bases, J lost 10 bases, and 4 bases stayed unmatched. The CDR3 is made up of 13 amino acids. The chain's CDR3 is CASSPTGESPLHF. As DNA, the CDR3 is TGTGCCAGCAGCCCGACAGGGGAATCACCCCTCCACTTT.

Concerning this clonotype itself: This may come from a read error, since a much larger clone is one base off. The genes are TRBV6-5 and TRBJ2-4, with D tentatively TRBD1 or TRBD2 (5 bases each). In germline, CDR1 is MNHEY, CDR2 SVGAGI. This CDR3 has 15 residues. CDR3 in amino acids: CASSSPGTAKNIEYF. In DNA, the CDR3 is TGTGCCAGCAGTTCCCCAGGGACGGCCAAAAACATTGAGTACTTC.

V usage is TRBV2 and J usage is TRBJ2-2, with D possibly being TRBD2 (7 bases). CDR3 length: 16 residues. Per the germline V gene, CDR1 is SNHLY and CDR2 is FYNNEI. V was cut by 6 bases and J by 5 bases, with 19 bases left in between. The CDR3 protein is CASSGFEGGPTGELFF. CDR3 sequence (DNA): TGTGCCAGCAGCGGATTTGAGGGGGGGCCGACCGGGGAGCTGTTTTTT.

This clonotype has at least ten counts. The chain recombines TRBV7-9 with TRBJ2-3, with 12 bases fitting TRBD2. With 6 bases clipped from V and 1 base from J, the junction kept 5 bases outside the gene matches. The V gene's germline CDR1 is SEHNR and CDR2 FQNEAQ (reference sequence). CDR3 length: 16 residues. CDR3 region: CASRPRLAGGTDTQYF. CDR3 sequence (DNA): TGTGCCAGCAGGCCGCGACTAGCGGGGGGCACAGATACGCAGTATTTT.

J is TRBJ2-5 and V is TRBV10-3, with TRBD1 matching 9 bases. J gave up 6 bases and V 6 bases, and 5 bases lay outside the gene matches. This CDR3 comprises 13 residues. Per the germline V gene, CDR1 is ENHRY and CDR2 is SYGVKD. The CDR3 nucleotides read TGTGCCATCAGCAGGGACAGGGAACAGACCCAGTACTTC. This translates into CAISRDREQTQYF.

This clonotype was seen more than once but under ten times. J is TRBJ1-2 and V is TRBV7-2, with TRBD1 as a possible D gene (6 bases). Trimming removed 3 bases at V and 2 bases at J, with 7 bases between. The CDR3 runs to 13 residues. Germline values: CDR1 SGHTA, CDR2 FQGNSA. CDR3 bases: TGTGCCAGCAGCTTTGGACAGAACTATGGCTACACCTTC. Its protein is CASSFGQNYGYTF.

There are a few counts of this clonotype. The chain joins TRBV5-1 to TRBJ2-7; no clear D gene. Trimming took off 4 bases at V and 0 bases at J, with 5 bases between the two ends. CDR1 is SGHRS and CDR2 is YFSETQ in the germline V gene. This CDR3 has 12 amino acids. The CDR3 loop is CASSPTSYEQYF. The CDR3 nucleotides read TGCGCCAGCAGCCCAACCTCCTACGAGCAGTACTTC.

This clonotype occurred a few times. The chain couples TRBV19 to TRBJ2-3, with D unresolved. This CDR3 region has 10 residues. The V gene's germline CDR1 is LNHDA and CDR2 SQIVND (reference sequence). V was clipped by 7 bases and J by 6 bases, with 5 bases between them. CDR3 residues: CASKRDTQYF. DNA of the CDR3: TGTGCCAGTAAGAGGGATACGCAGTATTTT.

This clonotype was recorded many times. This CDR3 reads CASSPLGRGATDTQYF. The CDR3 DNA is TGTGCCAGCAGCCCCCTTGGGCGGGGGGCCACAGATACGCAGTATTTT. The chain couples TRBV7-3 to TRBJ2-3, with 8 bases that match TRBD2. This CDR3 contains 16 residues. Germline CDR1 SGHTA, CDR2 FQGTGA. J was trimmed by 2 bases and V by 5 bases; bases with no gene match: 9.

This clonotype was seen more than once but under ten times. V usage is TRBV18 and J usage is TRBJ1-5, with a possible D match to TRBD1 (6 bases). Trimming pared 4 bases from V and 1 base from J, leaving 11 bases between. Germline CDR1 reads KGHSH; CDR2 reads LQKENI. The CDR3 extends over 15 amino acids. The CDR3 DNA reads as TGTGCCAGCTCACGCACAGGGTACAGCAATCAGCCCCAGCATTTT. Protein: CASSRTGYSNQPQHF.

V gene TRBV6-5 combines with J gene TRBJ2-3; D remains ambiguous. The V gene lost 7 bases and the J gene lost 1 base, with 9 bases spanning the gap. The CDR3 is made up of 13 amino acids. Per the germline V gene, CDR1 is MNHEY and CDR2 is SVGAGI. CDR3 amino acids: CASKAPGTDTQYF. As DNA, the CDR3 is TGTGCCAGCAAAGCTCCCGGCACAGATACGCAGTATTTT.

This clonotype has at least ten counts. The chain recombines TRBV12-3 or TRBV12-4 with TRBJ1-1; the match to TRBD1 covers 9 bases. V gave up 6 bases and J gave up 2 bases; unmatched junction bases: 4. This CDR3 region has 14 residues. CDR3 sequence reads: CASSRQGGNTEAFF. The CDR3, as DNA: TGTGCCAGCAGCCGACAGGGGGGAAACACTGAAGCTTTCTTT.

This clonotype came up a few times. The CDR3 nucleotides are TGTGCCAGCAGTGAGAGACAGGGTTCAACTAATGAAAAACTGTTTTTT. Translating gives CASSERQGSTNEKLFF. This sequence joins TRBV6-1 and TRBJ1-4, with 7 nucleotides matching TRBD1. Losses at the gene ends were 3 bases for V and 0 bases for J; bases not matched to a gene: 4. The CDR3 sequence is 16 residues long. Germline assignment: CDR1 MNHNS and CDR2 SASEGT.

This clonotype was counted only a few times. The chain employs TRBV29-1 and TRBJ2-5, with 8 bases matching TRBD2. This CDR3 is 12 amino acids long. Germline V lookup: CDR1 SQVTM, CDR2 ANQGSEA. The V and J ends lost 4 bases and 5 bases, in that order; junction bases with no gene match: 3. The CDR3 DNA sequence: TGCAGCGTTGTGATAGCGGGGGAGACCCAGTACTTC. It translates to CSVVIAGETQYF.

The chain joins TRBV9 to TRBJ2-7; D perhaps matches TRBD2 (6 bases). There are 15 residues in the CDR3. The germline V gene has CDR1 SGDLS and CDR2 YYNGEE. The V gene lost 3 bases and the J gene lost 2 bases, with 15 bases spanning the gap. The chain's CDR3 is CASSASGTHAYEQYF. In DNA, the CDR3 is TGTGCCAGCAGCGCCTCCGGGACTCACGCCTACGAGCAGTACTTC.

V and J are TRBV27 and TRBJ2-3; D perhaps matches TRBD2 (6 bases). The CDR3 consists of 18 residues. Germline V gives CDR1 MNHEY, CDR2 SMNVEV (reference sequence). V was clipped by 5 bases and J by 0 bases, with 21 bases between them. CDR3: CASSLLPPGTSSTDTQYF. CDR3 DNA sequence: TGTGCCAGCAGTCTACTCCCACCCGGGACTTCTAGCACAGATACGCAGTATTTT.